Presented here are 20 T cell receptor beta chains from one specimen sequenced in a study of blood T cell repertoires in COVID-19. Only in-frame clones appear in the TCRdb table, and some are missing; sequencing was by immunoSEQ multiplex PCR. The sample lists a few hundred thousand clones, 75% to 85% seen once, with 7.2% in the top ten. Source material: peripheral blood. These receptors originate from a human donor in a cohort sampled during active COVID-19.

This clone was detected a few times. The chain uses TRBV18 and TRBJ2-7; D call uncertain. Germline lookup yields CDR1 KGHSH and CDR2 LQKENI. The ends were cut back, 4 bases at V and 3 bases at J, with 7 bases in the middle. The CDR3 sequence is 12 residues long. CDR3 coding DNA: TGTGCCAGCTCACGTGACAACTACGAGCAGTACTTC. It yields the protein CASSRDNYEQYF.

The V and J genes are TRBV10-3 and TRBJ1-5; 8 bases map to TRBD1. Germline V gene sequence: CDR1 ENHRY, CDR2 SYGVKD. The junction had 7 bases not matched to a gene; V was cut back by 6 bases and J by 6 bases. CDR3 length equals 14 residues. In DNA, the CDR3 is TGTGCCATCAGGACAGGGGAGGACAGTCAGCCCCAGCATTTT. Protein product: CAIRTGEDSQPQHF.

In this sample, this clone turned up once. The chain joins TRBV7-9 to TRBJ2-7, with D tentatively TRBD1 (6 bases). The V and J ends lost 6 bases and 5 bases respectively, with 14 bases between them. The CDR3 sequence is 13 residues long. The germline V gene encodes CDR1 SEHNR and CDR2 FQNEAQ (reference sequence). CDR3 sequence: CASRRDISDEQYF. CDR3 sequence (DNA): TGTGCCAGCAGACGGGACATTTCGGACGAGCAGTACTTC.

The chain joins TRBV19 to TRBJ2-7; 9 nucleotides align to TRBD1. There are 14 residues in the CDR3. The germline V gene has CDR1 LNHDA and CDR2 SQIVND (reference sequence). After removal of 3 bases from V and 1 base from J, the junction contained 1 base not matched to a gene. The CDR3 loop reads CASSIGTGSYEQYF. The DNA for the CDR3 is TGTGCCAGTAGTATTGGGACAGGGTCCTACGAGCAGTACTTC.

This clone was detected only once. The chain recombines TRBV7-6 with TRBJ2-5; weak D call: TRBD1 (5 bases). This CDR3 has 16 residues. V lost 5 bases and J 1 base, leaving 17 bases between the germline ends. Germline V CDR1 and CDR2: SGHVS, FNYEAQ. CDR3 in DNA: TGTGCCAGCAGCACCGACAGTTGGGCCACCCAAGAGACCCAGTACTTC. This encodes CASSTDSWATQETQYF. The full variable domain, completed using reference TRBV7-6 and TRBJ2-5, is GAGVSQSPRYKVTKRGQDVALRCDPISGHVSLYWYRQALGQGPEFLTYFNYEAQQDKSGLPNDRFSAERPEGSISTLTIQRTEQRDSAMYRCASSTDSWATQETQYFGPGTRLLVL.

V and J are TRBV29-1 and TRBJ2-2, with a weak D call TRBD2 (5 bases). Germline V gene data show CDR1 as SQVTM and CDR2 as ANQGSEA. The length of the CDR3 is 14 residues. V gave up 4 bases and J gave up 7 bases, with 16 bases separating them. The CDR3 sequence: CSVVYRGIDGELFF. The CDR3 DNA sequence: TGCAGCGTTGTATACCGGGGAATAGACGGGGAGCTGTTTTTT.

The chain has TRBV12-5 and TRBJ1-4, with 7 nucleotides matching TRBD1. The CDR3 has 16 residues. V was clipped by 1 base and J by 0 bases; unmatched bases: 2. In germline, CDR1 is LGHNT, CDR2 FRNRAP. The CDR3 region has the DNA TGTGCTAGTGGTTTGGGAACAGGGGCAACTAATGAAAAACTGTTTTTT. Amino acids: CASGLGTGATNEKLFF.

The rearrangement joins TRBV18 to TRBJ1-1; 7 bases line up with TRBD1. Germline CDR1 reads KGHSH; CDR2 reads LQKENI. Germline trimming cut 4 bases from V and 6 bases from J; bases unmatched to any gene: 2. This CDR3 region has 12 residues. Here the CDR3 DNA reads TGTGCCAGCTCACTTACAGGGGCTGAAGCTTTCTTT. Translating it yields CASSLTGAEAFF.

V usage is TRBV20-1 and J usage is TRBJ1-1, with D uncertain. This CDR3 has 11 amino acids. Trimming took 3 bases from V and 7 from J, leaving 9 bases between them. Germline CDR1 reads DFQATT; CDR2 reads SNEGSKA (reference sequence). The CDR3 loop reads CSASGRDEAFF. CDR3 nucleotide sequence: TGCAGTGCTAGTGGGCGGGATGAAGCTTTCTTT.

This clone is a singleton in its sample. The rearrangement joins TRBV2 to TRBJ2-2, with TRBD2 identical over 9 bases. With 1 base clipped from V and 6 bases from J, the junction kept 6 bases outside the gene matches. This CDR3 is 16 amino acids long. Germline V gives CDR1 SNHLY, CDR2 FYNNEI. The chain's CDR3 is CASSEVPAGGAGELFF. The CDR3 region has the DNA TGTGCCAGCAGTGAAGTCCCAGCGGGGGGCGCCGGGGAGCTGTTTTTT.

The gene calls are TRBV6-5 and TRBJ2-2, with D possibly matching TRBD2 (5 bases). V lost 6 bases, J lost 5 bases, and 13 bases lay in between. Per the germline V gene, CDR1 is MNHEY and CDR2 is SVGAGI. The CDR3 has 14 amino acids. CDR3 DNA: TGTGCCAGCAGGACCGGAGGAGGAACCGGGGAGCTGTTTTTT. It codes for CASRTGGGTGELFF.

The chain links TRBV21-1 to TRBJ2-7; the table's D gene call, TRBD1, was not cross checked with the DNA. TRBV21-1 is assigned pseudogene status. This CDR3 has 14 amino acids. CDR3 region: CASSITGMSYEQYF. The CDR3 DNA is TGTGCCAGCAGCATAACAGGGATGTCCTACGAGCAGTACTTC.

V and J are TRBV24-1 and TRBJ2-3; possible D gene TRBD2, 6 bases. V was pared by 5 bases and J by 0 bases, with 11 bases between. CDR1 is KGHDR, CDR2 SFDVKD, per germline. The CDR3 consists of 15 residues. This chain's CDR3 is CATSARGLSTDTQYF. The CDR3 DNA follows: TGTGCCACCAGTGCCCGGGGGTTAAGCACAGATACGCAGTATTTT.

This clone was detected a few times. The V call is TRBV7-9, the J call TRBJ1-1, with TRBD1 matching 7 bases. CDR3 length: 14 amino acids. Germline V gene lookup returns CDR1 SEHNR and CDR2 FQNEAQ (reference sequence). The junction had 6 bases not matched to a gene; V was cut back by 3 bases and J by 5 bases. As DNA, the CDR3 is TGTGCCAGCAGCTTGGGACCAGGGGGAACTGAAGCTTTCTTT. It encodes CASSLGPGGTEAFF.

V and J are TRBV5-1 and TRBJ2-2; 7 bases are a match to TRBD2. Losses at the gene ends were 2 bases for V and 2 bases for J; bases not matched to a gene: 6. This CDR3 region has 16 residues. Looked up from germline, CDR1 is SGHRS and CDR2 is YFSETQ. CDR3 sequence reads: CASSLAGTTNTGELFF. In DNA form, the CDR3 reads TGCGCCAGCAGCTTAGCCGGGACTACCAACACCGGGGAGCTGTTTTTT.

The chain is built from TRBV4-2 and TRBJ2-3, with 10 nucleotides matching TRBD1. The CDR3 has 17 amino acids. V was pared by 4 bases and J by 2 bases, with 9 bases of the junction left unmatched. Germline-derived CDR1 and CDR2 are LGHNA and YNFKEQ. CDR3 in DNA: TGTGCCAGCAGCCCAGCCGGGACAGGGGCCTTCACAGATACGCAGTATTTT. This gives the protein CASSPAGTGAFTDTQYF.

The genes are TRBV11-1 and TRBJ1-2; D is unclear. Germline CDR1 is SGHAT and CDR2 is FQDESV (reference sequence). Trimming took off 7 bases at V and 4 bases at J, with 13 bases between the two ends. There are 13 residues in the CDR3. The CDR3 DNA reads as TGTGCCAGCACCCCAGGACTCCCCTATGGCTACACCTTC. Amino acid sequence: CASTPGLPYGYTF.

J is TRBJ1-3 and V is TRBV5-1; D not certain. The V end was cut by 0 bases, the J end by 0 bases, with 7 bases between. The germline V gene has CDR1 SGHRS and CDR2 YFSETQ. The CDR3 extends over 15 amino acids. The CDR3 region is CASSLVPGSGNTIYF. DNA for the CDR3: TGCGCCAGCAGCTTGGTCCCAGGCTCTGGAAACACCATATATTTT.

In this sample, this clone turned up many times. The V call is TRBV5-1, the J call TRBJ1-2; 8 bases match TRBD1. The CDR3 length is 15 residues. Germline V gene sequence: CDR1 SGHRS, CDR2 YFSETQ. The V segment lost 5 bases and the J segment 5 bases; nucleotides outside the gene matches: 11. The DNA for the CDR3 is TGCGCCAGCAGGCTGGAGACAGGGGCGATATATGGCTACACCTTC. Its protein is CASRLETGAIYGYTF.

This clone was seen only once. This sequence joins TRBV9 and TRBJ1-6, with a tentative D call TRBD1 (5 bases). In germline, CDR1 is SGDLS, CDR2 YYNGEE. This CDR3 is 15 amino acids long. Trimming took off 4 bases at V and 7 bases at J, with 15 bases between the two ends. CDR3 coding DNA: TGTGCCAGCAGCTCAAGTTCGGGACTGAATTCACCCCTCCACTTT. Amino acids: CASSSSSGLNSPLHF. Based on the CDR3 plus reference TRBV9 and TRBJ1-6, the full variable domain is DSGVTQTPKHLITATGQRVTLRCSPRSGDLSVYWYQQSLDQGLQFLIQYYNGEERAKGNILERFSAQQFPDLHSELNLSSLELGDSALYFCASSSSSGLNSPLHFGNGTRLTVT.